A single sample gave rise to the 2 T cell receptor beta chains below, sequenced in a study of CD8 T cells in ankylosing spondylitis. The study, taken as a whole, reports: It appeared that ankylosing spondylitis blood was characterized by a TCR beta motif of seven or eight highly homologous variants.

No antigens are known for them. In TCRdb, the 5' RACE reads were re-called with MiXCR into one record per CDR3 protein. Among 450,000 to 550,000 distinct CDR3 sequences listed, approximately 5.3% were seen once. Material: blood, either unsorted or a sorted T cell fraction (not recorded which). Source of these receptors: a male donor with ankylosing spondylitis.

This clonotype has a count of ten or more. The chain couples TRBV14 to TRBJ2-1; TRBD1 is a possible D gene (5 bases). The CDR3 runs to 12 residues. Germline V gene data show CDR1 as SGHDN and CDR2 as FVKESK. Trimming stripped 3 bases from V and 10 bases from J, with 10 bases between. CDR3 nucleotide sequence: TGTGCCAGCAGCCACCCAGGGCACGAGCAGTTCTTC. It yields the protein CASSHPGHEQFF.

In regard to this clonotype: At one boundary the junction diverges from the germline segment, which might be a read error. The chain uses TRBV20-1 and TRBJ2-1; 7 nucleotides align to TRBD2. CDR3 size: 15 residues. Germline loops: CDR1 DFQATT, CDR2 SNEGSKA (reference sequence). CDR3 sequence reads: CSARGSFGGYNEQFF. The CDR3 coding sequence is TGCAGTGCCAGAGGGAGCTTCGGGGGGTACAATGAGCAGTTCTTC.